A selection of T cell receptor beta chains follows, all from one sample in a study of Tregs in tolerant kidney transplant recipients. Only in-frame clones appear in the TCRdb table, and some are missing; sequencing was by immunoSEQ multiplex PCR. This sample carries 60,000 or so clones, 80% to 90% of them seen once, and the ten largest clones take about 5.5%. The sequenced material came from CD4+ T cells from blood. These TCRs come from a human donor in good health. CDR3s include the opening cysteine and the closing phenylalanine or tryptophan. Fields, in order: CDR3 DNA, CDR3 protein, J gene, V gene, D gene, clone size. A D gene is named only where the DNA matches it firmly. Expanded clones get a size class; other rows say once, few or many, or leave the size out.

CDR3nt: TGTGCCAGCAGCCGGGGACACCCCAATGGCTACACCTTC
CDR3aa: CASSRGHPNGYTF
j_gene: TRBJ1-2
v_gene: TRBV6-5
d_gene: .
abundance: .

CDR3nt: TGCGCCAGCAGCACAGGGACAGCCCTCCGCTCTGGAAACACCATATATTTT
CDR3aa: CASSTGTALRSGNTIYF
j_gene: TRBJ1-3
v_gene: TRBV5-1
d_gene: TRBD1
abundance: .

CDR3nt: TGCGCCAGCAGCCAAGCTCAGCGGCCAGATACGCAGTATTTT
CDR3aa: CASSQAQRPDTQYF
j_gene: TRBJ2-3
v_gene: TRBV4-1
d_gene: .
abundance: .

CDR3nt: TGCGCCAGCAGTTTGGGCCCTCCTAATCCCGATGGCTACACCTTC
CDR3aa: CASSLGPPNPDGYTF
j_gene: TRBJ1-2
v_gene: TRBV5-1
d_gene: .
abundance: .

CDR3nt: TGCACCGGATTAGCGGGGGGCACAGATACGCAGTATTTT
CDR3aa: CTGLAGGTDTQYF
j_gene: TRBJ2-3
v_gene: TRBV1
d_gene: .
abundance: .

CDR3nt: TGTGCCAGCAGCTTGGGGGCAGGGAGGCCAGAAGCTTTCTTT
CDR3aa: CASSLGAGRPEAFF
j_gene: TRBJ1-1
v_gene: TRBV5-4
d_gene: .
abundance: .

CDR3nt: TGTGCCATCCACGGCGGGACAGAAGAGACCCAGTACTTC
CDR3aa: CAIHGGTEETQYF
j_gene: TRBJ2-5
v_gene: TRBV10-3
d_gene: .
abundance: .

CDR3nt: TGTGCCAGCAGCGTAGGGACGGGAAATTCACCCCTCCACTTT
CDR3aa: CASSVGTGNSPLHF
j_gene: TRBJ1-6
v_gene: TRBV9
d_gene: .
abundance: once

CDR3nt: TGTGCCAGCAGCTCCAGGGTCTCGTCCTCACTGAATGGCTACACCTTC
CDR3aa: CASSSRVSSSLNGYTF
j_gene: TRBJ1-2
v_gene: TRBV7-2
d_gene: .
abundance: .

CDR3nt: TGTGCCTGGAGTGTATACCGAGACGGTGAGCAGTTCTTC
CDR3aa: CAWSVYRDGEQFF
j_gene: TRBJ2-1
v_gene: TRBV30
d_gene: .
abundance: .

CDR3nt: TGTGCCAGTAGTCCGCCAGGGCGGAACCAGCCCCAGCATTTT
CDR3aa: CASSPPGRNQPQHF
j_gene: TRBJ1-5
v_gene: TRBV19
d_gene: .
abundance: few

CDR3nt: TGCAGCGTTGTACGGGACAGAAGCACAGATACGCAGTATTTT
CDR3aa: CSVVRDRSTDTQYF
j_gene: TRBJ2-3
v_gene: TRBV29-1
d_gene: TRBD1
abundance: .

CDR3nt: TGTGCCAGTGACTGGGGCTACAATGAGCAGTTCTTC
CDR3aa: CASDWGYNEQFF
j_gene: TRBJ2-1
v_gene: TRBV21-1
d_gene: .
abundance: .

CDR3nt: TGTGCCTGGAGTGTTAGGCGCTTTGGGTCACCCCTCCACTTT
CDR3aa: CAWSVRRFGSPLHF
j_gene: TRBJ1-6
v_gene: TRBV30
d_gene: .
abundance: .

CDR3nt: TGTGCTAGTGGTTTTGGACGGGATGAAGCTTTCTTT
CDR3aa: CASGFGRDEAFF
j_gene: TRBJ1-1
v_gene: TRBV12-5
d_gene: .
abundance: few

CDR3nt: TGTGCCAGCAGCGCCTGGGGGAGGGAAAACCTCTCTGGGGCCAACGTCCTGACTTTC
CDR3aa: CASSAWGRENLSGANVLTF
j_gene: TRBJ2-6
v_gene: TRBV7-9
d_gene: TRBD2
abundance: .

CDR3nt: TGTGCCAGCAGCTTTAGACAGGGGGGACAAGAGACCCAGTACTTC
CDR3aa: CASSFRQGGQETQYF
j_gene: TRBJ2-5
v_gene: TRBV7-3
d_gene: TRBD1
abundance: .

CDR3nt: TGTGCCAGCAGCAATATACAGCATACGCAGTATTTT
CDR3aa: CASSNIQHTQYF
j_gene: TRBJ2-3
v_gene: TRBV11-2
d_gene: .
abundance: .

CDR3nt: TGTGCCAGCAGCCCCGCCGGGGGCACCGGGGAGCTGTTTTTT
CDR3aa: CASSPAGGTGELFF
j_gene: TRBJ2-2
v_gene: TRBV5-4
d_gene: .
abundance: .

CDR3nt: TGTGCCGGGGGACGACAGGGTTTATTCCACAATGAGCAGTTCTTC
CDR3aa: CAGGRQGLFHNEQFF
j_gene: TRBJ2-1
v_gene: TRBV6-1
d_gene: TRBD1
abundance: .

CDR3nt: TGCGCCAGCAGCTTGGAGACTAGCGGGGGAGACGAGCAGTACTTC
CDR3aa: CASSLETSGGDEQYF
j_gene: TRBJ2-7
v_gene: TRBV5-1
d_gene: TRBD2
abundance: .

CDR3nt: TGTGCCAGCAGCTTGGGAGCAGATGAGAACACTGAAGCTTTCTTT
CDR3aa: CASSLGADENTEAFF
j_gene: TRBJ1-1
v_gene: TRBV5-4
d_gene: .
abundance: .

CDR3nt: TGTGCCAGCAGCTTTGGCACAGATACGCAGTATTTT
CDR3aa: CASSFGTDTQYF
j_gene: TRBJ2-3
v_gene: TRBV7-9
d_gene: .
abundance: .

CDR3nt: TGTGCCAGCAGCCCTACTAAGATAGGGACAGGAGGCTACACCTTC
CDR3aa: CASSPTKIGTGGYTF
j_gene: TRBJ1-2
v_gene: TRBV7-9
d_gene: TRBD1
abundance: .

CDR3nt: TGTGCCAGCTCACCTTTAAAGAACACCTATGGCTACACCTTC
CDR3aa: CASSPLKNTYGYTF
j_gene: TRBJ1-2
v_gene: TRBV18
d_gene: .
abundance: .

CDR3nt: TGCGCCAGCAGCCAAGAAATTCGGACGGCCTACGAGCAGTACTTC
CDR3aa: CASSQEIRTAYEQYF
j_gene: TRBJ2-7
v_gene: TRBV4-3
d_gene: .
abundance: .

CDR3nt: TGCGCCAGCAGCTTGCGGGCAGGGGGCGACTACTATGGCTACACCTTC
CDR3aa: CASSLRAGGDYYGYTF
j_gene: TRBJ1-2
v_gene: TRBV5-1
d_gene: TRBD1
abundance: .

CDR3nt: TGTGCCAGCACGACAGGGGACCAGCCCCAGCATTTT
CDR3aa: CASTTGDQPQHF
j_gene: TRBJ1-5
v_gene: TRBV6-6
d_gene: TRBD1
abundance: .

CDR3nt: TGTGCCAGCAGCTTAATGACCCCGGGACAGGGAGCCTACGAGCAGTACTTC
CDR3aa: CASSLMTPGQGAYEQYF
j_gene: TRBJ2-7
v_gene: TRBV7-2
d_gene: TRBD1
abundance: once

CDR3nt: TGTGCCAGCAGCTTAAGGGAATCTAACACCGGGGAGCTGTTTTTT
CDR3aa: CASSLRESNTGELFF
j_gene: TRBJ2-2
v_gene: TRBV7-9
d_gene: .
abundance: .

CDR3nt: TGTGCCAGCAGGCCCGGTTGGGGGCTCGAAGAGACCCAGTACTTC
CDR3aa: CASRPGWGLEETQYF
j_gene: TRBJ2-5
v_gene: TRBV6-5
d_gene: .
abundance: .

CDR3nt: TGTGCCTGGAGGAAGGGGCAGGGGGTAACGAGTCAGCCCCAGCATTTT
CDR3aa: CAWRKGQGVTSQPQHF
j_gene: TRBJ1-5
v_gene: TRBV30
d_gene: TRBD1
abundance: .

CDR3nt: TGTGCCAGCAGCGCGGACAGGGGACTACCCACCCTCCACTTT
CDR3aa: CASSADRGLPTLHF
j_gene: TRBJ1-6
v_gene: TRBV5-4
d_gene: TRBD1
abundance: .

CDR3nt: TGTGCCAGCAGCGTCGGGAGCGGAGCGTCAGATACGCAGTATTTT
CDR3aa: CASSVGSGASDTQYF
j_gene: TRBJ2-3
v_gene: TRBV9
d_gene: .
abundance: .

CDR3nt: TGTGCCAGCAGCTCAACTAGCGATATCTTCTTC
CDR3aa: CASSSTSDIFF
j_gene: TRBJ2-1
v_gene: TRBV11-3
d_gene: TRBD2
abundance: .

CDR3nt: TGCGCCAGCAGCTTTCGTCAGGATGGTGGCTACACCTTC
CDR3aa: CASSFRQDGGYTF
j_gene: TRBJ1-2
v_gene: TRBV5-1
d_gene: .
abundance: .

CDR3nt: TGTGCTAGTGGTTTGCCCCGTGAGACCCAGTACTTC
CDR3aa: CASGLPRETQYF
j_gene: TRBJ2-5
v_gene: TRBV12-5
d_gene: .
abundance: .

CDR3nt: TGTGCCAGCAGCTTGTATGGACCAGGGTCAGATACGCAGTATTTT
CDR3aa: CASSLYGPGSDTQYF
j_gene: TRBJ2-3
v_gene: TRBV5-6
d_gene: .
abundance: .

CDR3nt: TGTGCCAGCAGTTTATCGGGACAGACCTACGAGCAGTACTTC
CDR3aa: CASSLSGQTYEQYF
j_gene: TRBJ2-7
v_gene: TRBV28
d_gene: TRBD1
abundance: .

CDR3nt: TGTGCCAGCAGCAAAGGAGGGGCGCTAGCGGACAATGAGCAGTTCTTC
CDR3aa: CASSKGGALADNEQFF
j_gene: TRBJ2-1
v_gene: TRBV5-4
d_gene: TRBD2
abundance: .

CDR3nt: TGTGCCATCAGTGGCGGGACAGGAGCTGAAGCTTTCTTT
CDR3aa: CAISGGTGAEAFF
j_gene: TRBJ1-1
v_gene: TRBV10-3
d_gene: TRBD1
abundance: .

CDR3nt: TGTGCCAGCAGCCAAGCGACTGGCCGACCACATGAGCAGTTCTTC
CDR3aa: CASSQATGRPHEQFF
j_gene: TRBJ2-1
v_gene: TRBV4-2
d_gene: .
abundance: .

CDR3nt: TGTGCCAGTAGTTCCATCGGGGACCCCGCATTGTCCTACAATGAGCAGTTCTTC
CDR3aa: CASSSIGDPALSYNEQFF
j_gene: TRBJ2-1
v_gene: TRBV19
d_gene: .
abundance: .